The sequence of this TCR beta chain was determined in a study of T cell repertoires in cytomegalovirus infection. About the study: Newly reported HLA-C-restricted and thoroughly characterized HLA-B-restricted CMV epitopes were employed. Matching HLA type and CMV infection were both indicated by public TCR beta signatures. Study-level points and caveats: Dominating the ex vivo response were HLA-C-restricted CMV-specific TCR beta clonotypes.

TCRdb reprocessed the reads via MiXCR and lists one record per CDR3 protein. The top ten clones hold 13% of a sample with roughly 990,000 distinct CDR3 sequences, approximately 30% of them seen once. Ten or more counts support this clonotype. The antigen is unknown. This CDR3 comprises 17 residues. V lost 3 bases and J lost 0, with 15 bases in between. In germline, CDR1 is MNHNS, CDR2 SASEGT. V gene TRBV6-1 combines with J gene TRBJ1-5; D is undetermined. The sequencing here drew on cultured CD8+ T cells from PBMCs, taken from culture after CMV antigen stimulation. This clonotype was sampled from a human donor in good health (CMV status not recorded). Some clones in this sample may be carry-over from other donors' samples. CDR3 DNA sequence: TGTGCCAGCAGTGACTCTGTGGACTTTTATAGCAATCAGCCCCAGCATTTT. Its protein is CASSDSVDFYSNQPQHF.